The TCR beta chain described here comes from a study of identifying expanded T cells in peripheral blood. Some clones are missing from TCRdb's copy, which holds only in-frame ones; the method was immunoSEQ multiplex PCR. The data hold 60,000 or so clones, with about four fifths observed a single time. Deletions cut 3 bases from V and 8 bases from J, with 14 bases between. CDR1 SGHKS and CDR2 YYEKEE come from the germline V gene (reference sequence). This CDR3 region has 14 residues. Input material: blood. The TCR originated in a person aged 18 to 75 in good health. This chain connects TRBV5-5 to TRBJ1-4; D is possibly TRBD1 (6 bases). The CDR3 protein is CASSSGGGTEKLFF. DNA for the CDR3: TGTGCCAGCAGCTCAGGCGGGGGGACAGAAAAACTGTTTTTT.